These 9 T cell receptor beta chains were sequenced from one sample in a study of cytomegalovirus exposure and HLA in healthy donors. Sequencing was performed with immunoSEQ multiplex PCR; in TCRdb, only in-frame clones are kept and a portion is missing. The profile covers roughly 230,000 clones, with about 90% appearing a single time and approximately 3% taken by the ten largest. Sequencing was carried out using PBMCs. The source is a woman aged 25 to 45 in good health and CMV-seronegative.

The rearrangement uses TRBV29-1 and TRBJ1-1; 7 bases match TRBD1. The germline gives CDR1 SQVTM, CDR2 ANQGSEA. This CDR3 comprises 12 residues. Germline trimming cut 4 bases from V and 1 base from J; bases unmatched to any gene: 0. The CDR3 DNA reads TGCAGCGTTGGGACAGGGAACACTGAAGCTTTCTTT. Encoded protein: CSVGTGNTEAFF.

The V call is TRBV28, the J call TRBJ2-7; TRBD1 might be the D (5 bases). V shed 6 bases and J shed 6 bases, with 12 bases lying between them. The V gene's germline CDR1 is MDHEN and CDR2 SYDVKM. The CDR3 runs to 12 residues. In DNA form, the CDR3 reads TGTGCCAGCAGGACGACAGTTTCCGAGCAGTACTTC. It codes for CASRTTVSEQYF. Looking up the rest from reference TRBV28 and TRBJ2-7 gives the full variable domain: DVKVTQSSRYLVKRTGEKVFLECVQDMDHENMFWYRQDPGLGLRLIYFSYDVKMKEKGDIPEGYSVSREKKERFSLILESASTNQTSMYLCASRTTVSEQYFGPGTRLTVT.

V usage is TRBV4-1 and J usage is TRBJ2-7; 9 bases align to TRBD2. The junction had 8 bases not matched to a gene; V was cut back by 0 bases and J by 2 bases. CDR3 length equals 17 residues. Germline assignment: CDR1 MGHRA and CDR2 YSYEKL. The CDR3 spells CASSQEQSSGITYEQYF. In DNA form, the CDR3 reads TGCGCCAGCAGCCAAGAACAATCTAGCGGGATTACCTACGAGCAGTACTTC.

With regard to this clone: Other DNA sequences of this sample code for an identical CDR3. The chain couples TRBV5-6 to TRBJ2-7; no firm D call. Trimming pared 1 base from V and 5 bases from J, leaving 7 bases between. Per the germline V gene, CDR1 is SGHDT and CDR2 is YYEEEE. The CDR3 runs to 12 residues. The CDR3 protein is CASSLSHNEQYF. For the CDR3, the DNA is TGTGCCAGCAGCTTGAGTCACAACGAGCAGTACTTC. The full variable domain, with the rest looked up from reference TRBV5-6 and TRBJ2-7, is DAGVTQSPTHLIKTRGQQVTLRCSPKSGHDTVSWYQQALGQGPQFIFQYYEEEERQRGNFPDRFSGHQFPNYSSELNVNALLLGDSALYLCASSLSHNEQYFGPGTRLTVT.

V usage is TRBV30 and J usage is TRBJ1-5, with 9 bases identical to TRBD1. This CDR3 is 14 amino acids long. The V gene end was trimmed by 3 bases and the J gene end by 4 bases; junction bases not matched to a gene: 4. Germline V gene sequence: CDR1 GTSNPN, CDR2 SVGIG (reference sequence). The CDR3 reads CAWSHGQGNQPQHF. The CDR3 DNA reads TGTGCCTGGAGCCACGGACAGGGGAATCAGCCCCAGCATTTT. The variable domain in full, with the rest retrieved from reference TRBV30 and TRBJ1-5, is SQTIHQWPATLVQPVGSPLSLECTVEGTSNPNLYWYRQAAGRGLQLLFYSVGIGQISSEVPQNLSASRPQDRQFILSSKKLLLSDSGFYLCAWSHGQGNQPQHFGDGTRLSIL.

This clone was found once. The V gene is TRBV25-1, the J gene TRBJ2-5, with TRBD2 identical over 12 bases. V shed 1 base and J 4 bases; nucleotides not matched to a gene: 7. CDR1 and CDR2 from the germline V gene are MGHDK and SYGVNS. This CDR3 contains 17 residues. DNA of the CDR3: TGTGCCAGCAGTGAATCTGAGGGACTAGCGGGCATAGAGACCCAGTACTTC. Translated, it gives CASSESEGLAGIETQYF.

CDR3 bases: TGCGCCAGCAGCCAAGCTCCGGGGGAGCTGTTTTTT. Protein sequence: CASSQAPGELFF. The chain links TRBV4-1 to TRBJ2-2; D is unresolved. CDR3 length: 12 amino acids. V was cut by 1 base and J by 8 bases, with 5 bases left in between. Germline CDR1 MGHRA, CDR2 YSYEKL.

This chain links TRBV29-1 with TRBJ2-1, with 13 bases identical to TRBD2. Germline V CDR1 and CDR2: SQVTM, ANQGSEA. The J segment lost 9 bases and the V segment lost 6 bases, leaving 11 bases of the junction unmatched. The CDR3 loop spans 15 amino acids. The CDR3 protein is CSVRTGLAGTGEQFF. CDR3 sequence (DNA): TGCAGCGTGAGAACGGGACTAGCGGGAACCGGTGAGCAGTTCTTC.

The gene calls are TRBV27 and TRBJ2-3; 9 bases align to TRBD2. The V and J ends lost 5 bases and 3 bases, in that order; junction bases with no gene match: 6. Looked up from germline, CDR1 is MNHEY and CDR2 is SMNVEV (reference sequence). The CDR3 is 15 residues long. In DNA, the CDR3 is TGTGCCAGCAGTCCTTATACTAGCGGGACAGATACGCAGTATTTT. The encoded protein is CASSPYTSGTDTQYF.